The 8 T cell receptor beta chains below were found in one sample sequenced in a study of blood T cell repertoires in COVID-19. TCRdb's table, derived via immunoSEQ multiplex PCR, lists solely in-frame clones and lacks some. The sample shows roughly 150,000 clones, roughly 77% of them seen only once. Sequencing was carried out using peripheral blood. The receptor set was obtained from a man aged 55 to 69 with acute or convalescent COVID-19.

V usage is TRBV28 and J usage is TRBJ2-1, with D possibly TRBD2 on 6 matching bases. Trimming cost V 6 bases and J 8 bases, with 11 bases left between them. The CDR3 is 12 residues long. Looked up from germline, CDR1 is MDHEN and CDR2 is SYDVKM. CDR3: CASSPGGDEQFF. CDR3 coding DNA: TGTGCCAGCAGCCCCGGGGGAGATGAGCAGTTCTTC. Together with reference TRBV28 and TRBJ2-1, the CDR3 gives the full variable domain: DVKVTQSSRYLVKRTGEKVFLECVQDMDHENMFWYRQDPGLGLRLIYFSYDVKMKEKGDIPEGYSVSREKKERFSLILESASTNQTSMYLCASSPGGDEQFFGPGTRLTVL.

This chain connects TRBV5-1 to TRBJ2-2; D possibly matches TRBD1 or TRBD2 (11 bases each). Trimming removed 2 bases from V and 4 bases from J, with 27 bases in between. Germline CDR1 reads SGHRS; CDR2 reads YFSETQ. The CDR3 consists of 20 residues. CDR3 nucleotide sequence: TGCGCCAGCAGCTTTGGACAGGGGGCCCTAGCGGGAGGACTCACCGGGGAGCTGTTTTTT. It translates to CASSFGQGALAGGLTGELFF.

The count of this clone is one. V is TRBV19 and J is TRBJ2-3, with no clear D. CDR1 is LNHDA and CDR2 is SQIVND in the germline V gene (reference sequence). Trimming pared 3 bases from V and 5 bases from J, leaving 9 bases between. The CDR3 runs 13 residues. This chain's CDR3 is CASSIPSGDTQYF. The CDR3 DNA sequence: TGTGCCAGTAGTATCCCCTCGGGAGATACGCAGTATTTT.

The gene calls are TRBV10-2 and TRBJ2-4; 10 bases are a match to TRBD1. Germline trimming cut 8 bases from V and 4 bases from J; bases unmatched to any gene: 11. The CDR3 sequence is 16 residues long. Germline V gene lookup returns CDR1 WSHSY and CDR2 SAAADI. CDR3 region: CASGDRGIAEKNIQYF. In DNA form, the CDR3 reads TGCGCCAGCGGGGACAGGGGAATAGCGGAAAAAAACATTCAGTACTTC.

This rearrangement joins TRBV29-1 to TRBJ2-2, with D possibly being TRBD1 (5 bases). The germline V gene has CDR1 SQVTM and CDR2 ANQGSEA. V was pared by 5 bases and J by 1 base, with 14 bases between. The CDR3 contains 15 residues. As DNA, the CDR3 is TGCAGCGTTTATACAGGTTGGGGGAACACCGGGGAGCTGTTTTTT. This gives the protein CSVYTGWGNTGELFF.

The DNA of the CDR3 is TGTGCCAGTGGGACAGGGGAAAACATTCAGTACTTC. Encoded protein: CASGTGENIQYF. The V call is TRBV2, the J call TRBJ2-4; 10 bases map to TRBD1. Per germline, CDR1 SNHLY and CDR2 FYNNEI. V was pared by 9 bases and J by 5 bases, with 1 base of the junction left unmatched. CDR3 length: 12 amino acids.

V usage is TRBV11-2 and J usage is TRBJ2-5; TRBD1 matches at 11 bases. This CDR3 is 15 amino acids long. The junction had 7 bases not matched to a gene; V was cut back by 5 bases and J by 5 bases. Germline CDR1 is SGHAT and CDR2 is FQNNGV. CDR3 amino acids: CASSPGTGGRETQYF. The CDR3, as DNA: TGTGCCAGCAGCCCTGGGACAGGGGGGCGGGAGACCCAGTACTTC.

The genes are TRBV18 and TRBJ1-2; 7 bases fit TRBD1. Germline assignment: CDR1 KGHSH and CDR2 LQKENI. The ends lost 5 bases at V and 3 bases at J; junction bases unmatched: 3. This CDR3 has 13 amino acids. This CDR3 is CASSDDRDYGYTF. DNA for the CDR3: TGTGCCAGCTCAGACGACAGGGACTATGGCTACACCTTC.